This passage covers 32 T cell receptor beta chains from one sample sequenced in a study of T cell repertoires in cytomegalovirus infection. TCRdb processed the reads anew with MiXCR; each CDR3 protein has one entry. The table lists approximately 500,000 distinct CDR3 sequences, 16% of them singletons, with 24% in the top ten. Sequenced input: CD8+ T cells from PBMCs. The receptor source for this set is a human donor in good health (CMV status not recorded). Some clones in this sample may be carry-over from other donors' samples.

This clonotype was seen repeatedly, ten times or more. V is TRBV19 and J is TRBJ1-1; a possible D gene is TRBD1 (6 bases). The CDR3 is 12 residues long. Germline CDR1 is LNHDA and CDR2 is SQIVND (reference sequence). The ends were cut back, 3 bases at V and 8 bases at J, with 10 bases in the middle. The CDR3 region is CASSIWTEEAFF. The CDR3 DNA sequence: TGTGCCAGTAGTATCTGGACAGAGGAAGCTTTCTTT.

This clonotype was detected a few times. V is TRBV2 and J is TRBJ2-7; 12 bases line up with TRBD1. The V and J ends lost 7 bases and 6 bases, in that order; junction bases with no gene match: 13. The length of the CDR3 is 16 residues. Looked up from germline, CDR1 is SNHLY and CDR2 is FYNNEI. CDR3 loop: CASKDPRDRGRIEQYF. As DNA, the CDR3 is TGTGCCAGCAAAGACCCCCGGGACAGGGGGCGGATCGAGCAGTACTTC. The complete variable domain, with remaining parts taken from reference TRBV2 and TRBJ2-7, reads EPEVTQTPSHQVTQMGQEVILRCVPISNHLYFYWYRQILGQKVEFLVSFYNNEISEKSEIFDDQFSVERPDGSNFTLKIRSTKLEDSAMYFCASKDPRDRGRIEQYFGPGTRLTVT.

This clonotype was picked up many times. This chain uses TRBV7-9 with TRBJ1-4; D may be TRBD1 (5 bases). V was pared by 1 base and J by 5 bases, with 11 bases between. The CDR3 spans 15 residues. Germline assignment: CDR1 SEHNR and CDR2 FQNEAQ (reference sequence). CDR3 sequence: CASSLVRDGNEKLFF. In nucleotides, the CDR3 is TGTGCCAGCAGCTTAGTCCGGGACGGCAATGAAAAACTGTTTTTT.

Many counts were recorded for this clonotype. The chain couples TRBV19 to TRBJ1-5; 8 bases are a match to TRBD1. Germline trimming cut 4 bases from V and 0 bases from J; bases unmatched to any gene: 2. Germline-derived CDR1 and CDR2 are LNHDA and SQIVND (reference sequence). The CDR3 length is 15 residues. The CDR3 is CASSNRGYSNQPQHF. The CDR3 nucleotides read TGTGCCAGTAGTAACAGGGGGTATAGCAATCAGCCCCAGCATTTT. Full variable domain (remainder filled in from reference TRBV19 and TRBJ1-5): DGGITQSPKYLFRKEGQNVTLSCEQNLNHDAMYWYRQDPGQGLRLIYYSQIVNDFQKGDIAEGYSVSREKKESFPLTVTSAQKNPTAFYLCASSNRGYSNQPQHFGDGTRLSIL.

This clonotype was observed a few times. V usage is TRBV20-1 and J usage is TRBJ2-1, with TRBD2 identical over 8 bases. The CDR3 sequence is 14 residues long. Per the germline V gene, CDR1 is DFQATT and CDR2 is SNEGSKA (reference sequence). J lost 3 bases, V lost 5 bases, and 6 bases had no gene match. Here the CDR3 reads CSAETSEDYNEQFF. The CDR3 DNA reads as TGCAGTGCTGAGACTAGCGAGGACTACAATGAGCAGTTCTTC.

The V and J genes are TRBV19 and TRBJ2-1; no definite D call. The CDR3 runs to 14 residues. Germline values: CDR1 LNHDA, CDR2 SQIVND (reference sequence). Trimming took 5 bases from V and 7 from J, leaving 15 bases between them. CDR3 sequence reads: CASSETFNPNEQFF. CDR3 nucleotide sequence: TGTGCCAGTAGTGAGACATTCAACCCAAATGAGCAGTTCTTC.

The chain carries TRBV5-1 and TRBJ1-2; D is ambiguous. Trimming left V 4 bases short and J 4 bases short, with 8 bases between. CDR3 length equals 12 residues. Looked up from germline, CDR1 is SGHRS and CDR2 is YFSETQ. In nucleotides, the CDR3 is TGCGCCAGCAGCGTTTTTCGCTATGGCTACACCTTC. Translated: CASSVFRYGYTF.

This clonotype was observed many times. V usage is TRBV11-2 and J usage is TRBJ1-3; D is unresolved. The germline CDR1 and CDR2 sequences are SGHAT and FQNNGV. Trimming took off 0 bases at V and 2 bases at J, with 8 bases between the two ends. The CDR3 consists of 15 residues. The CDR3 protein is CASSLEEIPGNTIYF. CDR3 DNA: TGTGCCAGCAGCTTAGAAGAGATCCCTGGAAACACCATATATTTT.

This clonotype has a count of ten or more. This chain connects TRBV11-2 to TRBJ1-2; D may be TRBD1 (5 bases). The CDR3 extends over 16 amino acids. The V gene lost 5 bases and the J gene lost 1 base, with 17 bases spanning the gap. CDR1 SGHAT and CDR2 FQNNGV come from the germline V gene. CDR3 bases: TGTGCCAGCAGCCTAAGGAGGGACCCATATAACTATGGCTACACCTTC. Translating it yields CASSLRRDPYNYGYTF.

The genes are TRBV4-2 and TRBJ1-5; D is undetermined. The germline V and J ends were trimmed by 1 base and 6 bases, with 10 bases remaining between them. Germline V gene sequence: CDR1 LGHNA, CDR2 YNFKEQ. CDR3 length: 14 residues. The CDR3 loop reads CASSQARETQPQHF. Here the CDR3 DNA reads TGTGCCAGCAGCCAAGCTAGGGAGACTCAGCCCCAGCATTTT.

Ten or more counts support this clonotype. The chain combines TRBV7-8 with TRBJ2-2; D gene uncertain. The CDR3 loop spans 15 amino acids. The germline gives CDR1 SGHVS, CDR2 FQNEAQ. Trimming left V 1 base short and J 3 bases short, with 9 bases between. CDR3 DNA sequence: TGTGCCAGCAGCTTAGAAGGATACGACACCGGGGAGCTGTTTTTT. Protein: CASSLEGYDTGELFF.

With regard to this clonotype: A much bigger clone sits one base away, suggesting this may be a read error. The chain has TRBV7-9 and TRBJ1-1; tentatively, D is TRBD1 (5 bases). Trimming removed 3 bases from V and 6 bases from J, with 20 bases in between. CDR3 length equals 16 residues. CDR1 is SEHNR and CDR2 is FQNEAQ in the germline V gene (reference sequence). The chain's CDR3 is CASSFLVVSGTAEAFF. The CDR3 region has the DNA TGTGCCAGCAGCTTTTTAGTGGTTTCAGGGACCGCTGAAGCTTTCTTT.

With regard to this clonotype: A much larger clone lies a single base off, so this may be a read error. The chain has TRBV12-3 or TRBV12-4 and TRBJ1-1; a weak D match, TRBD1 (5 bases). V lost 6 bases to trimming and J lost 4 bases, with 18 bases between them. This CDR3 contains 15 residues. The CDR3 protein is CASSRDLAAITEAFF. In DNA form, the CDR3 reads TGTGCCAGCAGCCGGGACCTGGCTGCGATCACTGAAGCTTTCTTT.

This rearrangement joins TRBV7-9 to TRBJ2-4; no definite D call. The ends were cut back, 6 bases at V and 0 bases at J, with 15 bases in the middle. The germline gives CDR1 SEHNR, CDR2 FQNEAQ (reference sequence). The CDR3 is made up of 16 amino acids. The CDR3 protein is CASSRIQGVAKNIQYF. The CDR3, as DNA: TGTGCCAGCAGTCGTATCCAAGGTGTAGCCAAAAACATTCAGTACTTC.

This clonotype was seen at least ten times. The V gene is TRBV27, the J gene TRBJ2-3, with D possibly being TRBD2 (5 bases). The V gene's germline CDR1 is MNHEY and CDR2 SMNVEV (reference sequence). Trimming shortened V by 6 bases and J by 2 bases, and 18 bases separated the two germline ends. The CDR3 totals 16 residues. The CDR3 sequence: CASSLIQEVHTDTQYF. The CDR3 coding sequence is TGTGCCAGCAGCTTAATCCAGGAGGTTCACACAGATACGCAGTATTTT.

Points on this clonotype: This may arise from a read error, as a much more abundant clone is one base away. The chain uses TRBV6-6 and TRBJ2-2, with TRBD2 matching 7 bases. The CDR3 contains 15 residues. CDR1 and CDR2 from the germline V gene are MNHNY and SVGAGI (reference sequence). The CDR3 DNA reads TGTGCCAGAAGTTACCGGCGGGAGCACACCGGGGAGCTGTTTTTT. Its protein is CARSYRREHTGELFF.

This clonotype was picked up a small number of times. The V gene is TRBV19, the J gene TRBJ1-1; TRBD1 matches at 7 bases. V lost 5 bases to trimming and J lost 3 bases; unmatched junction nucleotides: 6. This CDR3 is built from 14 residues. CDR1 LNHDA and CDR2 SQIVND come from the germline V gene (reference sequence). The CDR3: CASSPPTGYTEAFF. The DNA of the CDR3 is TGTGCCAGTAGTCCCCCGACAGGGTACACTGAAGCTTTCTTT.

This clonotype appeared a few times. The rearrangement links TRBV13 to TRBJ1-5; 8 positions agree with TRBD1. The junction had 5 bases not matched to a gene; V was cut back by 0 bases and J by 7 bases. Germline V gives CDR1 PRHDT, CDR2 FYEKMQ (reference sequence). The CDR3 length is 15 residues. CDR3 nucleotide sequence: TGTGCCAGCAGCTTAGGGCAGGGGGCTTGGCAGCCCCAGCATTTT. Translation: CASSLGQGAWQPQHF.

This clonotype was counted only a few times. This rearrangement joins TRBV5-6 to TRBJ2-3; D may be TRBD1 (6 bases). The ends were cut back, 0 bases at V and 2 bases at J, with 16 bases in the middle. This CDR3 is built from 17 residues. Germline V gene data show CDR1 as SGHDT and CDR2 as YYEEEE. DNA of the CDR3: TGTGCCAGCAGCTTGGAGTATTCAGGGGACCTCACAGATACGCAGTATTTT. Translation: CASSLEYSGDLTDTQYF. Full variable domain (rest looked up from reference TRBV5-6 and TRBJ2-3): DAGVTQSPTHLIKTRGQQVTLRCSPKSGHDTVSWYQQALGQGPQFIFQYYEEEERQRGNFPDRFSGHQFPNYSSELNVNALLLGDSALYLCASSLEYSGDLTDTQYFGPGTRLTVL.

The chain has TRBV6-5 and TRBJ2-5, with 10 nucleotides matching TRBD1. The length of the CDR3 is 15 residues. Germline V gene sequence: CDR1 MNHEY, CDR2 SVGAGI. J was trimmed by 3 bases and V by 2 bases; bases with no gene match: 3. CDR3 sequence reads: CASSYRDRGKETQYF. The CDR3 nucleotides read TGTGCCAGCAGTTACCGGGACAGGGGAAAAGAGACCCAGTACTTC.

The sample holds a few counts of this clonotype. The rearrangement joins TRBV28 to TRBJ1-5; 9 bases match TRBD1. The CDR3 is 15 residues long. Trimming took 6 bases from V and 0 from J; bases not matched to a gene: 3. Germline loops: CDR1 MDHEN, CDR2 SYDVKM. The CDR3 region has the DNA TGTGCCAGCAGGCGGACAGGGGATAGCAATCAGCCCCAGCATTTT. It encodes CASRRTGDSNQPQHF. Combining the CDR3 with reference TRBV28 and TRBJ1-5 gives the whole variable domain DVKVTQSSRYLVKRTGEKVFLECVQDMDHENMFWYRQDPGLGLRLIYFSYDVKMKEKGDIPEGYSVSREKKERFSLILESASTNQTSMYLCASRRTGDSNQPQHFGDGTRLSIL.

This clonotype was observed at least ten times. The V call is TRBV15, the J call TRBJ2-3, with 10 bases lining up with TRBD2. In germline, CDR1 is LNHNV, CDR2 YYDKDF (reference sequence). V dropped 6 bases and J dropped 6; count of bases not matched to a gene: 9. This CDR3 contains 15 residues. The CDR3 loop is CATRTPGLASDTQYF. CDR3 nucleotides: TGTGCCACCAGGACTCCGGGACTAGCGAGTGATACGCAGTATTTT.

At least ten counts were recorded for this clonotype. V and J are TRBV4-1 and TRBJ1-5; no clear D gene. Germline V gives CDR1 MGHRA, CDR2 YSYEKL. The CDR3 totals 16 residues. The germline V and J ends were trimmed by 0 bases and 0 bases, with 9 bases remaining between them. The CDR3 region is CASSQEGLNSNQPQHF. In nucleotides, the CDR3 is TGCGCCAGCAGCCAAGAGGGATTAAATAGCAATCAGCCCCAGCATTTT.

This clonotype has ten or more counts. The genes are TRBV6-1 and TRBJ1-5; TRBD1 matches 7 bases. The ends lost 4 bases at V and 2 bases at J; junction bases unmatched: 8. Looked up from germline, CDR1 is MNHNS and CDR2 is SASEGT. The length of the CDR3 is 16 residues. CDR3 in amino acids: CASSAGQVVGNQPQHF. In DNA form, the CDR3 reads TGTGCCAGCAGTGCAGGACAGGTAGTTGGCAATCAGCCCCAGCATTTT.

This clonotype has at least ten counts. The rearrangement uses TRBV7-2 and TRBJ2-2; D not resolved. The CDR3 is 13 amino acids. Germline V gene sequence: CDR1 SGHTA, CDR2 FQGNSA. The ends were cut back, 7 bases at V and 3 bases at J, with 9 bases in the middle. The CDR3 DNA is TGTGCCAGCACATACCGGTACACCGGGGAGCTGTTTTTT. It codes for CASTYRYTGELFF. The full variable domain, rest sourced from reference TRBV7-2 and TRBJ2-2, is GAGVSQSPSNKVTEKGKDVELRCDPISGHTALYWYRQSLGQGLEFLIYFQGNSAPDKSGLPSDRFSAERTGGSVSTLTIQRTQQEDSAVYLCASTYRYTGELFFGEGSRLTVL.

This clonotype appeared many times. The rearrangement joins TRBV7-9 to TRBJ2-5; 8 bases are a match to TRBD1. Germline V gene lookup returns CDR1 SEHNR and CDR2 FQNEAQ (reference sequence). The CDR3 length is 17 residues. V gave up 5 bases and J gave up 4 bases; unmatched junction bases: 15. In nucleotides, the CDR3 is TGTGCCAGCAGCCCCCCCCGAGGAGCAGGGGGCCCAGAGACCCAGTACTTC. Protein sequence: CASSPPRGAGGPETQYF.

This clonotype has only a few counts. This sequence joins TRBV27 and TRBJ2-3, with D perhaps TRBD1 or TRBD2 (5 bases each). The CDR3 covers 15 residues. The V and J ends lost 3 bases and 2 bases respectively, with 12 bases between them. Germline V gives CDR1 MNHEY, CDR2 SMNVEV (reference sequence). The CDR3 protein is CASSFVQGDTDTQYF. Here the CDR3 DNA reads TGTGCCAGCAGTTTTGTCCAGGGAGACACAGATACGCAGTATTTT.

This clonotype was counted ten times or more. The chain links TRBV7-8 to TRBJ2-7; 8 bases agree with TRBD2. The CDR3 has 16 amino acids. The J segment lost 4 bases and the V segment lost 1 base, leaving 9 bases of the junction unmatched. Germline values: CDR1 SGHVS, CDR2 FQNEAQ. CDR3 nucleotide sequence: TGTGCCAGCAGCTTAGATCCTGGGACTAGTCTTTACGAGCAGTACTTC. Translating gives CASSLDPGTSLYEQYF.

The chain combines TRBV4-1 with TRBJ2-7, with 9 nucleotides matching TRBD1. The length of the CDR3 is 17 residues. The ends lost 1 base at V and 2 bases at J; junction bases unmatched: 9. Germline assignment: CDR1 MGHRA and CDR2 YSYEKL. The CDR3 DNA reads as TGCGCCAGCAGCCAAGTCATTACGGGACAGGGAACCTACGAGCAGTACTTC. It specifies CASSQVITGQGTYEQYF.

The table lists this clonotype with many counts. J is TRBJ1-2 and V is TRBV19; D not certain. The CDR3 consists of 13 residues. V was shortened by 5 bases and J by 2 bases, with 9 bases between the two germline ends. Germline V gives CDR1 LNHDA, CDR2 SQIVND (reference sequence). The CDR3 region has the DNA TGTGCCAGTAGTGCAGCCAGAAACTATGGCTACACCTTC. Translating gives CASSAARNYGYTF.

V and J are TRBV19 and TRBJ1-2; D might be TRBD1 (5 bases). This CDR3 contains 13 residues. Germline CDR1 reads LNHDA; CDR2 reads SQIVND (reference sequence). Trimming stripped 5 bases from V and 4 bases from J, with 11 bases between. The CDR3 DNA follows: TGTGCCAGTAGTTCTGACAGTCTCTATGGCTACACCTTC. It translates to CASSSDSLYGYTF. The whole variable domain, filled in from reference TRBV19 and TRBJ1-2, reads DGGITQSPKYLFRKEGQNVTLSCEQNLNHDAMYWYRQDPGQGLRLIYYSQIVNDFQKGDIAEGYSVSREKKESFPLTVTSAQKNPTAFYLCASSSDSLYGYTFGSGTRLTVV.

Ten or more counts support this clonotype. V gene TRBV3-1 combines with J gene TRBJ2-3, with D possibly TRBD1 on 7 matching bases. V was pared by 0 bases and J by 8 bases, with 18 bases between. The CDR3 extends over 16 amino acids. CDR1 and CDR2 (germline): LGHDT, YNNKEL (reference sequence). The CDR3 region is CASSQDPQGGVGTQYF. The CDR3 DNA reads as TGTGCCAGCAGCCAAGATCCCCAGGGGGGTGTCGGTACGCAGTATTTT.